The 4 T cell receptor beta chains below all came from one sample that was sequenced in a study of T cells in Graves' hyperthyroidism and ophthalmopathy. Regions amplified from RNA transcripts were the TCR beta CDR3 regions. HTBI primers drove first-round RT-PCR of the TCR CDR3. TCRdb itself ran the multiplex PCR reads through MiXCR, one entry per CDR3 protein. The repertoire consists of hundreds of thousands of distinct CDR3 sequences, with around 21% occurring once and the leading ten covering 34%. The sample taken for sequencing was blood. The source of these receptors is a man under 40 with Graves' ophthalmopathy.

This clonotype has only a few counts. The V and J genes are TRBV7-9 and TRBJ1-1; no clear D. Trimming shortened V by 1 base and J by 6 bases, and 9 bases separated the two germline ends. The CDR3 consists of 13 residues. Germline CDR1 is SEHNR and CDR2 is FQNEAQ (reference sequence). The CDR3 spells CASSLGRVAEAFF. CDR3 coding DNA: TGTGCCAGCAGCTTAGGGAGGGTTGCTGAAGCTTTCTTT.

Points on this clonotype: Sequence at one end of the junction differs from germline and may be a read error. This chain joins TRBV6-5 and TRBJ1-1; D is uncertain. From germline, CDR1 is MNHEY and CDR2 SVGAGI. The CDR3 has 12 amino acids. In DNA, the CDR3 is TGTGCCACCAGTTCCATGAACACTGAAGCTTTCTTT. This sequence encodes CATSSMNTEAFF.

The table lists this clonotype with a few counts. The V gene is TRBV5-1, the J gene TRBJ2-7, with D possibly called TRBD1 or TRBD2 (5 bases each). The V and J ends lost 2 bases and 0 bases respectively, with 15 bases between them. CDR1 SGHRS and CDR2 YFSETQ come from the germline V gene. CDR3 length: 16 amino acids. DNA of the CDR3: TGCGCCAGCAGCTTTGGGGGACCCCCTACCTCCTACGAGCAGTACTTC. Its protein is CASSFGGPPTSYEQYF.

The DNA of the CDR3 is TGTGCCAGCAGCTTAGCACTAGCGGCTAGCACAGATACGCAGTATTTT. Protein product: CASSLALAASTDTQYF. The V gene is TRBV11-2, the J gene TRBJ2-3, with TRBD2 matching 8 bases. The CDR3 extends over 16 amino acids. Germline V CDR1 and CDR2: SGHAT, FQNNGV. With 1 base clipped from V and 0 bases from J, the junction kept 3 bases outside the gene matches.